A selection of T cell receptor beta chains follows, all from one sample in a study of OX40 agonist ivuxolimab in advanced cancers. Assay: immunoSEQ multiplex PCR; the TCRdb copy retains only in-frame clones and omits some. The sample carries around 35,000 clones, approximately 90% recorded once. The source was CD4+ or CD8+ T cells sorted from blood, collected in a trial of the OX40 agonist ivuxolimab. Every receptor here comes from an adult with an advanced solid tumor such as melanoma, head and neck, liver or kidney cancer. Each CDR3 is given with its conserved first and last residue. D genes are given only for firm matches. Size tells how often a clone was seen (once, few, many) or the class of an expanded clone, and some rows leave it out.

-	TRBV18	TRBJ1-2	TRBD1	TGTGCCAGCTCACCGACAGGGTCCTATGGCTACACCTTC	CASSPTGSYGYTF
-	TRBV18	TRBJ2-3	TRBD2	TGTGCCAGCTCACCAACATTAAGACTAGCGGGGGGCCGCACAGATACGCAGTATTTT	CASSPTLRLAGGRTDTQYF
-	TRBV25-1	TRBJ1-2	-	TGTGCCAGCAGTGTTGACGGACTCTATGGCTACACCTTC	CASSVDGLYGYTF
-	TRBV7-6	TRBJ2-1	-	TGTGCCAGCAGCTTATGGGGCAGTGAGCAGTTCTTC	CASSLWGSEQFF
-	TRBV5-5	TRBJ2-5	-	TGTGCCAGCGCGACGGCGGGGAAAGAGACCCAGTACTTC	CASATAGKETQYF
few	TRBV19	TRBJ1-5	-	TGTGCCAGTAGTCCCGACAGGACGAAGCCCCAGCATTTT	CASSPDRTKPQHF
once	TRBV9	TRBJ1-2	-	TGTGCCAGCAGCGTAGGGGGTGGACACTATGGCTACACCTTC	CASSVGGGHYGYTF
-	TRBV28	TRBJ1-2	TRBD1	TGTGCCAGCAGTCCCCGGACAGGGTGGTATGGCTACACCTTC	CASSPRTGWYGYTF
-	TRBV19	TRBJ2-5	-	TGTGCCAGTAGTCCCAGTGGGGAAGAGACCCAGTACTTC	CASSPSGEETQYF
once	TRBV19	TRBJ1-1	-	TGTGCCAGTAGTGTGGTCCCAGGGATCAACACTGAAGCTTTCTTT	CASSVVPGINTEAFF
-	TRBV5-4	TRBJ2-2	TRBD2	TGTGCCAGCAGCCCGGGACTAGGGGGCGGGGAGCTGTTTTTT	CASSPGLGGGELFF
-	TRBV4-1	TRBJ1-6	TRBD1	TGCGCCAGCAGCCAAGTACAGGGGAGCTCCTATAATTCACCCCTCCACTTT	CASSQVQGSSYNSPLHF
-	TRBV5-1	TRBJ1-5	-	TGCGCCAGCAGCTTGGATCCTCCCCGGGGAGTCAATCAGCCCCAGCATTTT	CASSLDPPRGVNQPQHF
-	TRBV6-4	TRBJ2-3	-	TGTGCCAGCAAGGGTGACACAGATACGCAGTATTTT	CASKGDTDTQYF
-	TRBV11-2	TRBJ1-1	-	TGTGCCAGCAGCCTGCTACCCCTCCAAGCTTTCTTT	CASSLLPLQAFF
-	TRBV2	TRBJ1-6	TRBD1	TGTGCCAGCACTACGGACAGGGATTATAATTCACCCCTCCACTTT	CASTTDRDYNSPLHF
-	TRBV2	TRBJ2-1	-	TGTGCCAGCAGTGAAGCGCTTCGGGGCAGGGGTTCCTACAATGAGCAGTTCTTC	CASSEALRGRGSYNEQFF
-	TRBV19	TRBJ1-5	-	TGTGCCAGTAGTATGGCGAGGAGTCAGCCCCAGCATTTT	CASSMARSQPQHF
-	TRBV5-1	TRBJ1-4	TRBD1	TGCGCCAGCAGCCCCGGGACAGGTGGACGTGATGAAAAACTGTTTTTT	CASSPGTGGRDEKLFF
-	TRBV4-1	TRBJ2-7	-	TGCGCCAGCAGCCAAGAGGGCAGGGGCCCCTACGAGCAGTACTTC	CASSQEGRGPYEQYF
-	TRBV5-6	TRBJ2-5	TRBD1	TGTGCCAGCAGCGAAAGACAGGGGTTGGAGACCCAGTACTTC	CASSERQGLETQYF
-	TRBV7-8	TRBJ2-7	-	TGTGCCAGCAGCTTAGCGTCCGGACAGTTGTACGAGCAGTACTTC	CASSLASGQLYEQYF
-	TRBV5-6	TRBJ1-2	-	TGTGCCAGCAGCTTGTTTACACATGGCTACACCTTC	CASSLFTHGYTF
-	TRBV9	TRBJ2-7	TRBD2	TGTGCCAGCACCCGTCCCTCTTGCTGTAGCGGGAGTTTTTACGAGCAGTACTTC	CASTRPSCCSGSFYEQYF
-	TRBV6-1	TRBJ1-2	TRBD1	TGTGCCAGCAGTGAAGGGACAGGGTACTATAACTATGGCTACACCTTC	CASSEGTGYYNYGYTF
-	TRBV29-1	TRBJ1-2	TRBD1	TGCAGCGTTGAACCCGGGACAGGGGGCTCTAAAACCTTC	CSVEPGTGGSKTF
-	TRBV9	TRBJ1-3	-	TGTGCCAGCAGCGTAAGAGGGGAAAGGGGAAACACCATATATTTT	CASSVRGERGNTIYF
-	TRBV28	TRBJ2-7	-	TGTGCCAGCAGTTTGGGGGGCCGGCGGACGGGCGAGCAGTACTTC	CASSLGGRRTGEQYF
-	TRBV28	TRBJ2-7	-	TGTGCCAGCAGTATGGACTTGATCTCCTACGAGCAGTACTTC	CASSMDLISYEQYF
-	TRBV19	TRBJ2-3	TRBD2	TGTGCCAGTAGTACACTAGCGGGGGAAACAGATACGCAGTATTTT	CASSTLAGETDTQYF
-	TRBV7-2	TRBJ1-3	-	TGTGCCAGCAGCTTCAGGCTTACCTCTGGAAACACCATATATTTT	CASSFRLTSGNTIYF
-	TRBV9	TRBJ2-3	TRBD2	TGTGCCAGCAGCGTAGTTAGCGGGGGGTCCGAAGATACGCAGTATTTT	CASSVVSGGSEDTQYF
-	TRBV30	TRBJ2-3	-	TGTGCCTGGAGTGCAACTCGCCCCCGCAGCAGGACCATTTATTTCGGGGATACGCAGTATTTT	CAWSATRPRSRTIYFGDTQYF
once	TRBV19	TRBJ2-5	-	TGTGCCAGTAGTTCTCAGAAACAAGAGACCCAGTACTTC	CASSSQKQETQYF
-	TRBV28	TRBJ2-5	-	TGTGCCAGCAGGCAGACTGGGGGGAGTGTTGAGACCCAGTACTTC	CASRQTGGSVETQYF
once	TRBV6-5	TRBJ1-6	-	TGTGCCAGCAGTTTAAAAGGGACCTATAATTCACCCCTCCACTTT	CASSLKGTYNSPLHF
-	TRBV28	TRBJ2-7	TRBD1	TGTGCCAGCAGTCCCCTTTGGTGGGACAGCGGACAGTACTTC	CASSPLWWDSGQYF
-	TRBV11-1	TRBJ2-6	-	TGTGCCAGCAGCCCCCAAGGAGGGTCTTTTAGCTCTGGGGCCAACGTCCTGACTTTC	CASSPQGGSFSSGANVLTF
-	TRBV7-2	TRBJ2-3	TRBD1	TGTGCCAGCAGCTCGGACAGGGGGTTCACAGATACGCAGTATTTT	CASSSDRGFTDTQYF
-	TRBV7-8	TRBJ2-5	-	TGTGCCAGCAGCCACCACAGGTTTCAAGAGACCCAGTACTTC	CASSHHRFQETQYF
-	TRBV6-1	TRBJ2-7	TRBD1	TGTGCCAGCAGGAGGACAGGAGAGGTAGGCTACGAGCAGTACTTC	CASRRTGEVGYEQYF
-	TRBV5-1	TRBJ2-7	-	TGCGCCAGCAGCACACAGGGCTTTGAGCAGTACTTC	CASSTQGFEQYF
-	TRBV7-2	TRBJ2-3	-	TGTGCCAGCAGCTTAGTCGGGGGAGATACGCAGTATTTT	CASSLVGGDTQYF
once	TRBV9	TRBJ1-6	-	TGTGCCAGCAGCGCCCTTTTGGTGGATTCACCCCTCCACTTT	CASSALLVDSPLHF
-	TRBV28	TRBJ2-2	-	TGTGCCAGCAGTTTACTGGGCACCGGGGAGCTGTTTTTT	CASSLLGTGELFF
-	TRBV30	TRBJ2-7	-	TGTGCCTGGACGGACTCCTACGAGCAGTACTTC	CAWTDSYEQYF
few	TRBV2	TRBJ2-3	TRBD2	TGTGCCAGCAGTCGAAGCGGGGTTAGCACAGATACGCAGTATTTT	CASSRSGVSTDTQYF
-	TRBV4-2	TRBJ2-7	TRBD2	TGTGCCAGCAGCCAAGGCGCCAGCGGGGATTCCGAGCAGTACTTC	CASSQGASGDSEQYF
-	TRBV7-9	TRBJ2-1	-	TGTGCCAGCAGCCCGTCTGAGTGGGGGGCATACAATGAGCAGTTCTTC	CASSPSEWGAYNEQFF